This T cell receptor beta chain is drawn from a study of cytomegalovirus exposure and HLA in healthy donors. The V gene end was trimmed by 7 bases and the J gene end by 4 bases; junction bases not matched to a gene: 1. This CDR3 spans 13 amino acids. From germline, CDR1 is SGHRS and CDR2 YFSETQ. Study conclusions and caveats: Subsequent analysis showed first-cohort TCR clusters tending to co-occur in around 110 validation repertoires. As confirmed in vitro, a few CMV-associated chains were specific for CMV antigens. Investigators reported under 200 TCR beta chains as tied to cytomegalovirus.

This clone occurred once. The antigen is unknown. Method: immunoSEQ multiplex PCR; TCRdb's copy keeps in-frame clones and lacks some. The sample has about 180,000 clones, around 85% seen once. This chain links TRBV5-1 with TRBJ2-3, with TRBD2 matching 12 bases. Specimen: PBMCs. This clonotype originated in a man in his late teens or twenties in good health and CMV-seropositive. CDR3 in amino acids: CASASGGADTQYF. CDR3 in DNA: TGCGCCAGCGCTAGCGGGGGGGCAGATACGCAGTATTTT.